Here is one T cell receptor (beta chain) with its context. In this sample, this clone turned up once. Its binding antigen is unknown. No clone much larger than this one lies a single base away; base qualities are absent. The immunoSEQ Assay, a bias-controlled multiplex PCR, was used to amplify TCRbeta CDR3 regions from genomic DNA. In the original analysis: The number of nucleated cells in each sample was estimated from the amplification of reference gene primers within the assay. To quantify the absolute abundance of each unique TCRbeta CDR3 rearrangement, sequence reads were collapsed and filtered. Productive Simpson clonality was computed per sample as the square root of Simpson's diversity index over productive rearrangements. TCRdb obtained this table from immuneACCESS and retained in-frame rearrangements with V and J assigned. These tables miss some clones; where compared with another copy, unresolved V genes account for less than half of the shortfall, and the remainder is unexplained. Clone size and V and J calls were adopted from that table, with D and trimming inferred from the DNA. This sample holds nearly 300,000 clones; roughly 86% were observed only once. 2.5% to 3.5% of the sample is in the top ten clones.

In the prospective study, participants were about 18 to 95 years old, resided in 25 or so geographic areas of the United States, and were enrolled through a virtual design. To assign participants to cohorts, the prospective study relied on clinical history that participants themselves reported in a screening survey and a study questionnaire. Exposed participants had been in contact, within 2 weeks of entering the study, with a person who had a PCR-confirmed or clinician-diagnosed case of COVID-19. Mobile phlebotomists in the prospective study collected whole blood, serum and a nasopharyngeal or oropharyngeal swab from every participant. Additional blood draws and questionnaires over an approximately 2-month period could optionally be provided by prospective study participants. Blood samples from the prospective study were shipped frozen or at room temperature prior to DNA extraction. The source of the sample is a study of blood T cell repertoires in COVID-19 (dated by TCRdb to 2019 to 2021). Study-level background: Samples covering the acute and convalescent phases of COVID-19 were provided by collaborators in the United States, Italy and Spain. The prospective study material was composed of cDNA or gDNA derived from T cells, B-cell-depleted T cells, or PBMCs. The dataset comprised deeply sampled blood TCRbeta repertoires from subjects exposed to, actively infected with, or recovered from COVID-19. The repertoires were released in a freely available public database meant as a resource for research on the immune response to SARS-CoV-2. Samples were obtained from the ongoing ImmuneRACE study (first 160 participants) and from 1,200 or so subjects provided by 6 global collaborators. A de-identified subject ID, COVID-19 status, age in years and sex were almost always included in the sample metadata. Where available, HLA class I and class II types were taken from metadata supplied by the sample provider and were not determined by assay-based typing. The investigation overall reported the following: The quantity of clinical and demographic metadata differed by source and by participant and was supplied without curation.

The clonotype was recovered from a woman in her forties or fifties who had been exposed to COVID-19. The sequenced sample consisted of PBMCs or T cells enriched from blood (not recorded which).

The CDR3 protein is CASSQDLMVYGNTIYF. DNA sequence: TGTGCCAGCAGCCAAGATCTAATGGTGTACGGAAACACCATATATTTT. The rearranged chain carries TRBV3-1 (or the pseudogene TRBV3-2) and TRBJ1-3; the D gene cannot be named for sure. There are 16 amino acids in the CDR3, from cysteine to phenylalanine inclusive. Only the CDR3 portion is preserved as DNA: 48 bases, with reading frame beginning at the first base. The germline V gene (reference sequence) specifies LGHDT as CDR1 and YNNKEL as CDR2. V loses 0 bases, J loses 4 bases, and the germline ends lie 13 bases apart.